This entry features one T cell receptor beta chain sequence. Its antigen is unknown. PCR involved 60 Vbeta and 13 Jbeta primers. The repertoire was sequenced with immunoSEQ multiplex PCR; TCRdb's copy has only in-frame clones and lacks some. The data hold 100,000 or so clones, with roughly 82% observed a single time. Trimming at V came to 4 bases and at J to 3 bases, leaving 3 bases not matched to a gene. This CDR3 has 13 residues. Germline V gene data show CDR1 as SGHNT and CDR2 as YYREEE (reference sequence). Each of the donors was a healthy bone marrow donor. The data were obtained in a study of cytomegalovirus exposure and HLA in healthy donors. Study findings and constraints: The study carried out a later analysis of TCR beta sequences. It associated approximately 17,000 of them with specific HLA alleles at a false discovery rate of 0.05. The authors enumerated under 200 TCR beta chains as linked to cytomegalovirus. Later, an analysis showed that TCR beta chains associated with HLA were more clonally expanded than others that were equally common.

This clonotype was sampled from a woman under 30 in good health and CMV-seronegative. The material sequenced was PBMCs. The V and J genes are TRBV5-4 and TRBJ2-7; 8 nucleotides align to TRBD1. The CDR3 DNA reads TGTGCCAGCAGCCGCGGACAGGGCTACGAGCAGTACTTC. Protein sequence: CASSRGQGYEQYF.